Each of the 14 T cell receptor beta chains below was sequenced from the same sample in a study of Graves' ophthalmopathy and Graves' hyperthyroidism. As the template, RNA transcripts were used to amplify TCR beta CDR3 regions. First-round RT-PCR used HTBI primers; second-round multiplex PCR followed. TCRdb used MiXCR to reprocess the multiplex PCR reads, holding one entry per CDR3 protein. The sample contains approximately 150,000 distinct CDR3 sequences, just under 40% of which appear only once. Source material: peripheral blood. The receptor set was obtained from a man younger than 45 with Graves' ophthalmopathy.

The V gene is TRBV7-2, the J gene TRBJ2-7, with 10 bases fitting TRBD1. The CDR3 covers 14 residues. Looked up from germline, CDR1 is SGHTA and CDR2 is FQGNSA. The V gene end was trimmed by 6 bases and the J gene end by 6 bases; junction bases not matched to a gene: 8. The CDR3 here is CASRGDRGRSEQYF. CDR3 coding DNA: TGTGCCAGCAGAGGAGACAGGGGGCGCTCCGAGCAGTACTTC. The full variable domain, its missing parts supplied by reference TRBV7-2 and TRBJ2-7, is GAGVSQSPSNKVTEKGKDVELRCDPISGHTALYWYRQSLGQGLEFLIYFQGNSAPDKSGLPSDRFSAERTGGSVSTLTIQRTQQEDSAVYLCASRGDRGRSEQYFGPGTRLTVT.

This clonotype was observed at least ten times. The J gene is TRBJ1-6, the V gene TRBV2; D uncertain. Trimming took 2 bases from V and 7 from J, leaving 0 bases between them. The CDR3 contains 11 residues. CDR1 and CDR2 from the germline V gene are SNHLY and FYNNEI. This CDR3 reads CASSENSPLHF. The CDR3 DNA reads TGTGCCAGCAGTGAAAATTCACCCCTCCACTTT.

Concerning this clonotype itself: A read error may account for a junction end that differs from germline. The chain employs TRBV12-3 or TRBV12-4 and TRBJ2-5; no clear D gene. CDR3 size: 15 residues. In DNA form, the CDR3 reads TGCGCCAGCAGTGGACCATCCGATTCGAGAGAGACCCAGTACTTC. Translation gives CASSGPSDSRETQYF.

The chain couples TRBV6-9 to TRBJ2-7; D gene unclear. Looked up from germline, CDR1 is MNHGY and CDR2 is SVAAGI. V dropped 7 bases and J dropped 4 bases, with 8 bases sitting between them. This CDR3 contains 11 residues. The CDR3 DNA reads TGTGCCAGCACCGAGTTGTACGAGCAGTACTTC. Protein: CASTELYEQYF.

This clonotype appeared a few times. The chain couples TRBV6-5 to TRBJ1-6, with D possibly being TRBD1 (5 bases). Germline V gene data show CDR1 as MNHEY and CDR2 as SVGAGI. CDR3 length equals 14 residues. V was pared by 2 bases and J by 8 bases, with 10 bases between. CDR3 bases: TGTGCCAGCAGTTACGGGCAGGGCTATTCACCCCTCCACTTT. Amino acids: CASSYGQGYSPLHF.

The chain has TRBV6-1 and TRBJ2-7; 10 bases fit TRBD2. Germline values: CDR1 MNHNS, CDR2 SASEGT. The ends lost 5 bases at V and 6 bases at J; junction bases unmatched: 7. The CDR3 sequence is 14 residues long. Here the CDR3 DNA reads TGTGCCAGCAGTAGGCGGACTAGCGGCGCCGAGCAGTACTTC. It is translated as CASSRRTSGAEQYF.

This clonotype was observed at least ten times. The chain joins TRBV6-5 to TRBJ2-7; no clear D. Germline V gene sequence: CDR1 MNHEY, CDR2 SVGAGI. The CDR3 spans 12 residues. V dropped 4 bases and J dropped 7 bases, with 11 bases sitting between them. In DNA form, the CDR3 reads TGTGCCAGCAGTTGGGCCTTGGGGGAGCAGTACTTC. Protein product: CASSWALGEQYF.

Many counts were recorded for this clonotype. The gene calls are TRBV28 and TRBJ2-3, with a tentative D call TRBD2 (6 bases). The length of the CDR3 is 15 residues. CDR1 and CDR2 (germline): MDHEN, SYDVKM. Deletions cut 7 bases from V and 4 bases from J, with 18 bases between. DNA for the CDR3: TGTGCCAGCAAAGGCGGGACTTTTACCGCAGATACGCAGTATTTT. Its translation: CASKGGTFTADTQYF.

This clonotype was picked up one time. The J gene is TRBJ2-5, the V gene TRBV6-1; 7 bases fit TRBD2. CDR1 and CDR2 from the germline V gene are MNHNS and SASEGT. This CDR3 spans 14 amino acids. J lost 8 bases, V lost 4 bases, and 10 bases had no gene match. The CDR3: CASSAERGGETQYF. In nucleotides, the CDR3 is TGTGCCAGCAGTGCCGAGCGGGGAGGGGAAACCCAGTACTTC.

V usage is TRBV30 and J usage is TRBJ2-5; TRBD2 aligns across 7 bases. Trimming cost V 1 base and J 5 bases; bases outside gene matches: 4. Germline V CDR1 and CDR2: GTSNPN, SVGIG (reference sequence). This CDR3 contains 13 residues. The CDR3 sequence: CAWSAGLFETQYF. Written as DNA, the CDR3 is TGTGCCTGGAGTGCGGGACTATTCGAGACCCAGTACTTC.

This clonotype has more than one count but fewer than ten. The chain links TRBV12-3 or TRBV12-4 to TRBJ1-1, with a possible D match to TRBD1 (5 bases). V lost 6 bases and J 0 bases, leaving 11 bases between the germline ends. The CDR3 length is 14 residues. The CDR3 sequence is CASRLPGLNTEAFF. The CDR3 DNA reads as TGTGCCAGCAGACTCCCGGGGCTGAACACTGAAGCTTTCTTT.

This clonotype was observed at least ten times. The chain employs TRBV7-2 and TRBJ2-4; weak D call: TRBD2 (5 bases). Germline CDR1 and CDR2: SGHTA and FQGNSA. The V and J ends lost 3 bases and 3 bases respectively, with 15 bases between them. The CDR3 is 16 amino acids. CDR3 loop: CASSFNSYGGKNIQYF. CDR3 DNA sequence: TGTGCCAGCAGCTTTAACAGCTACGGAGGCAAAAACATTCAGTACTTC. The whole variable domain, remainder taken from reference TRBV7-2 and TRBJ2-4, is GAGVSQSPSNKVTEKGKDVELRCDPISGHTALYWYRQSLGQGLEFLIYFQGNSAPDKSGLPSDRFSAERTGGSVSTLTIQRTQQEDSAVYLCASSFNSYGGKNIQYFGAGTRLSVL.

The chain employs TRBV19 and TRBJ1-5; tentative D call: TRBD1 (5 bases). The length of the CDR3 is 13 residues. Trimming shortened V by 6 bases and J by 4 bases, and 10 bases separated the two germline ends. The germline V gene has CDR1 LNHDA and CDR2 SQIVND (reference sequence). The CDR3 DNA sequence: TGTGCCAGTAGCCCGACAGAGAATCAGCCCCAGCATTTT. Protein product: CASSPTENQPQHF.

The gene calls are TRBV7-2 and TRBJ1-5, with a possible D match to TRBD1 (5 bases). V was cut by 5 bases and J by 6 bases, with 17 bases left in between. CDR1 and CDR2 (germline): SGHTA, FQGNSA. The CDR3 consists of 15 residues. CDR3: CASSRDSEKVQPQHF. The CDR3 DNA follows: TGTGCCAGCAGCCGAGACAGTGAAAAGGTTCAGCCCCAGCATTTT.